This is a list of T cell receptor beta chains from one sample in a study of shared clonotypes between healthy human individuals. Measured with immunoSEQ multiplex PCR; TCRdb has only the in-frame clones, and not every one. This table holds about 800,000 clones, roughly 96% found once. Sequencing input: naive CD8+ T cells sorted from blood. The receptor set was obtained from a man younger than 45 in good health. The CDR3 runs from the conserved cysteine through the conserved F or W. A D gene is named only where the DNA matches it firmly. The size field is filled for only some rows; it gives once, few, many or a size class.

clone size: NA; J gene: TRBJ1-1; D gene: NA; V gene: TRBV14; CDR3 length: 13; CDR3 protein: CASSREVIAEAFF; CDR3 DNA: TGTGCCAGCAGCCGGGAGGTCATCGCTGAAGCTTTCTTT
clone size: NA; J gene: TRBJ2-1; D gene: TRBD2; V gene: TRBV11-2; CDR3 length: 15; CDR3 protein: CASSLLAGAYNEQFF; CDR3 DNA: TGTGCCAGCAGCTTATTAGCGGGGGCGTACAATGAGCAGTTCTTC
clone size: NA; J gene: TRBJ2-3; D gene: TRBD2; V gene: TRBV19; CDR3 length: 14; CDR3 protein: CATKRAGGADTQYF; CDR3 DNA: TGTGCCACCAAACGGGCGGGGGGCGCAGATACGCAGTATTTT
clone size: NA; J gene: TRBJ2-1; D gene: NA; V gene: TRBV18; CDR3 length: 11; CDR3 protein: CASSGGNEQFF; CDR3 DNA: TGTGCCAGCTCAGGCGGTAATGAGCAGTTCTTC
clone size: once; J gene: TRBJ2-7; D gene: NA; V gene: TRBV28; CDR3 length: 16; CDR3 protein: CASRPPGGDSSYEQYF; CDR3 DNA: TGTGCCAGCAGACCCCCAGGGGGGGACAGCTCCTACGAGCAGTACTTC
clone size: NA; J gene: TRBJ2-2; D gene: NA; V gene: TRBV11-2; CDR3 length: 13; CDR3 protein: CASSLVGTGELFF; CDR3 DNA: TGTGCCAGCAGCTTAGTGGGCACCGGGGAGCTGTTTTTT
clone size: once; J gene: TRBJ2-1; D gene: TRBD2; V gene: TRBV7-8; CDR3 length: 14; CDR3 protein: CASSLTGGRYEQFF; CDR3 DNA: TGTGCCAGCAGCTTAACGGGCGGGAGGTACGAGCAGTTCTTC
clone size: NA; J gene: TRBJ1-1; D gene: NA; V gene: TRBV30; CDR3 length: 15; CDR3 protein: CAWTTTGHLNTEAFF; CDR3 DNA: TGTGCCTGGACCACAACGGGACACTTGAACACTGAAGCTTTCTTT
clone size: NA; J gene: TRBJ2-3; D gene: NA; V gene: TRBV11-3; CDR3 length: 12; CDR3 protein: CASSSFSDTQYF; CDR3 DNA: TGTGCCAGCAGCTCATTTTCAGATACGCAGTATTTT
clone size: NA; J gene: TRBJ2-7; D gene: NA; V gene: TRBV7-9; CDR3 length: 14; CDR3 protein: CASSGGAGQNEQYF; CDR3 DNA: TGTGCCAGCAGCGGAGGTGCAGGACAGAACGAGCAGTACTTC
clone size: NA; J gene: TRBJ2-7; D gene: TRBD2; V gene: TRBV28; CDR3 length: 14; CDR3 protein: CASSSLAGGGEQYF; CDR3 DNA: TGTGCCAGCAGTTCACTAGCGGGAGGAGGCGAGCAGTACTTC
clone size: NA; J gene: TRBJ2-7; D gene: TRBD2; V gene: TRBV28; CDR3 length: 16; CDR3 protein: CASGWLAGQSSVEQYF; CDR3 DNA: TGTGCCAGCGGGTGGCTAGCGGGGCAAAGCTCCGTCGAGCAGTACTTC
clone size: NA; J gene: TRBJ2-1; D gene: TRBD2; V gene: TRBV7-8; CDR3 length: 16; CDR3 protein: CASSSRLAGGGNEQFF; CDR3 DNA: TGTGCCAGCAGCTCAAGACTAGCGGGAGGGGGCAATGAGCAGTTCTTC
clone size: NA; J gene: TRBJ2-7; D gene: TRBD2; V gene: TRBV4-1; CDR3 length: 14; CDR3 protein: CASSPVAGGYEQYF; CDR3 DNA: TGCGCCAGCAGTCCGGTAGCGGGGGGATACGAGCAGTACTTC
clone size: NA; J gene: TRBJ2-3; D gene: NA; V gene: TRBV11-2; CDR3 length: 16; CDR3 protein: CASSTRRGDSTDTQYF; CDR3 DNA: TGTGCCAGCAGCACCCGACGGGGCGACAGCACAGATACGCAGTATTTT
clone size: NA; J gene: TRBJ2-7; D gene: NA; V gene: TRBV4-3; CDR3 length: 16; CDR3 protein: CASSQGPGTASYEQYF; CDR3 DNA: TGCGCCAGCAGCCAGGGACCCGGGACGGCCTCCTACGAGCAGTACTTC
clone size: NA; J gene: TRBJ2-3; D gene: NA; V gene: TRBV2; CDR3 length: 13; CDR3 protein: CASIGASTDTQYF; CDR3 DNA: TGTGCCAGCATAGGGGCCAGCACAGATACGCAGTATTTT
clone size: NA; J gene: TRBJ2-1; D gene: TRBD2; V gene: TRBV15; CDR3 length: 18; CDR3 protein: CATSRQGATSGRAGEQFF; CDR3 DNA: TGTGCCACCAGCAGACAGGGGGCGACTAGCGGGAGGGCTGGTGAGCAGTTCTTC